This TCR beta chain was sequenced in a study of CXCR3-negative and CXCR3-positive naive CD8 T cells. Study-level results: CXCR3-positive naive cells carried more hydrophobic TRB CDR3s than CXCR3-negative naive cells did. Memory cells differed in TRBV-TRBJ usage, but naive CXCR3-negative and CXCR3-positive cells had similar usage. For the naive subsets, surface CD5 was similar, and TCR strength was inferred from TRB CDR3 properties.

With respect to this clonotype: Its antigen is as yet unknown.

UMI-labeled TRB cDNA libraries were prepared by 5' RACE. After re-calling the 5' RACE reads, TCRdb lists one entry per CDR3 protein, DNA absent. The sample table includes 75,000 to 100,000 distinct CDR3 sequences. The CDR3 has 13 residues. All CD8+ T cell subsets were sorted in triplicate at 330,000 or so cells each. Definition of naive CD8+ T cells rested on a CD45RO-CCR7+CD27+CD95- profile. The clonotype comes from a human donor in good health. Some clones in this sample may be carry-over from other donors' samples. The chain carries TRBV12-3 or TRBV12-4 and TRBJ2-7; TCRdb indicates TRBD1, and absent DNA this call remains unverified. The sample comprised naive CXCR3+ CD8+ T cells from blood. The subset denotes: CD45RO-CCR7+CD27+CD95- naive CD8+ T cells expressing CXCR3 (TNR3+). CDR3 amino acids: CASSFAGAYEQYF.